The 24 T cell receptor beta chains below come from one sample, sequenced in a study of T cell responses to AZD1222 COVID-19 vaccine. Here immunoSEQ multiplex PCR was the method, and the copy in TCRdb shows in-frame clones only, minus some. The repertoire includes 150,000 or so clones, over 80% of them detected once, and more than 3% sits in the top ten. The sequencing here drew on peripheral blood, taken 28 days after the second AZD1222 dose. The receptors come from an adult who received the AZD1222 COVID-19 vaccine.

The V call is TRBV6-5, the J call TRBJ1-2; D remains unclear. The CDR3 contains 16 residues. Germline V gene lookup returns CDR1 MNHEY and CDR2 SVGAGI. V lost 0 bases, J lost 0 bases, and 11 bases lay in between. This CDR3 is CASSYSSVVTNYGYTF. The DNA of the CDR3 is TGTGCCAGCAGTTACTCATCGGTAGTTACTAACTATGGCTACACCTTC.

The chain couples TRBV28 to TRBJ1-2, with D tentatively TRBD1 (6 bases). V lost 1 base and J 0 bases, leaving 12 bases between the germline ends. The CDR3 has 16 residues. The V gene's germline CDR1 is MDHEN and CDR2 SYDVKM. CDR3 nucleotide sequence: TGTGCCAGCAGTTTATTGCCTGGGGGCTCTAACTATGGCTACACCTTC. It codes for CASSLLPGGSNYGYTF.

This sequence joins TRBV5-1 and TRBJ2-7; 7 bases are a match to TRBD1. The CDR3 loop spans 13 amino acids. With 3 bases clipped from V and 3 bases from J, the junction kept 3 bases outside the gene matches. The germline V gene has CDR1 SGHRS and CDR2 YFSETQ. CDR3: CASSWQGDYEQYF. As DNA, the CDR3 is TGCGCCAGCAGCTGGCAGGGGGACTACGAGCAGTACTTC. Together with reference TRBV5-1 and TRBJ2-7, the CDR3 gives the full variable domain: KAGVTQTPRYLIKTRGQQVTLSCSPISGHRSVSWYQQTPGQGLQFLFEYFSETQRNKGNFPGRFSGRQFSNSRSEMNVSTLELGDSALYLCASSWQGDYEQYFGPGTRLTVT.

In this sample, this clone turned up once. This chain uses TRBV5-1 with TRBJ2-3; 8 bases match TRBD1. The V gene's germline CDR1 is SGHRS and CDR2 YFSETQ. The CDR3 spans 18 residues. Unmatched junction bases numbered 13, after V lost 0 bases and J lost 4 bases. The CDR3, as DNA: TGCGCCAGCAGCTTGGCCCGGTTGCAGGGGGCGATCCCAGATACGCAGTATTTT. It translates to CASSLARLQGAIPDTQYF.

The chain recombines TRBV5-8 with TRBJ1-2; D is unclear. Germline CDR1 and CDR2: SGHTS and YDEGEE. CDR3 length: 13 amino acids. The V end lost 7 bases, the J end lost 6 bases, and 16 bases lay between the germline ends. In nucleotides, the CDR3 is TGTGCCAGCGTAAAATGGGGAGCCGATGGCTACACCTTC. Translating it yields CASVKWGADGYTF. Based on the CDR3 plus reference TRBV5-8 and TRBJ1-2, the full variable domain is EAGVTQSPTHLIKTRGQQATLRCSPISGHTSVYWYQQALGLGLQFLLWYDEGEERNRGNFPPRFSGRQFPNYSSELNVNALELEDSALYLCASVKWGADGYTFGSGTRLTVV.

This chain uses TRBV11-2 with TRBJ2-1; the D gene is possibly TRBD1 (6 bases). Trimming removed 8 bases at V and 9 bases at J, with 17 bases between. Germline V gives CDR1 SGHAT, CDR2 FQNNGV. CDR3 length equals 13 residues. The CDR3 DNA sequence: TGTGCCAGCGCCCTAAGGGGGTTGAGTGAGCAGTTCTTC. This codes for CASALRGLSEQFF.

The genes are TRBV29-1 and TRBJ1-2; D call uncertain. V lost 4 bases and J lost 9, with 6 bases in between. The germline CDR1 and CDR2 sequences are SQVTM and ANQGSEA. CDR3 length: 9 residues. DNA of the CDR3: TGCAGCGTTGGCGATAGCTACACCTTC. This sequence encodes CSVGDSYTF.

The chain has TRBV7-9 and TRBJ1-5; tentatively, D is TRBD1 (5 bases). Germline V gene lookup returns CDR1 SEHNR and CDR2 FQNEAQ (reference sequence). This CDR3 is built from 13 residues. V dropped 2 bases and J dropped 7 bases, with 9 bases sitting between them. CDR3 DNA: TGTGCCAGCAGCTTAACACAGGAACAGCCCCAGCATTTT. Translation: CASSLTQEQPQHF.

The chain uses TRBV7-9 and TRBJ1-1; no reliable D call. V dropped 2 bases and J dropped 1 base, with 5 bases sitting between them. The CDR3 runs to 13 residues. CDR1 and CDR2 (germline): SEHNR, FQNEAQ (reference sequence). Written as DNA, the CDR3 is TGTGCCAGCAGCTTATATGGGAACACTGAAGCTTTCTTT. It translates to CASSLYGNTEAFF.

Only one count was recorded for this clone. The chain combines TRBV12-5 with TRBJ2-7; TRBD1 matches 7 bases. From germline, CDR1 is LGHNT and CDR2 FRNRAP. The trim removed 2 bases at V and 6 bases at J, leaving 4 bases unmatched. The CDR3 consists of 13 residues. This CDR3 reads CASGLSPGGEQYF. CDR3 bases: TGTGCTAGTGGTTTGTCCCCAGGGGGCGAGCAGTACTTC.

The chain joins TRBV5-4 to TRBJ2-2; 8 nucleotides align to TRBD2. The germline gives CDR1 SGHNT, CDR2 YYREEE (reference sequence). This CDR3 is built from 15 residues. The V gene end was trimmed by 3 bases and the J gene end by 5 bases; junction bases not matched to a gene: 6. The chain's CDR3 is CASSSGTRDTGELFF. DNA for the CDR3: TGTGCCAGCAGCTCCGGGACTAGGGATACCGGGGAGCTGTTTTTT.

The CDR3: CASSPDNEQFF. CDR3 nucleotides: TGCGCCAGCAGCCCGGACAATGAGCAGTTCTTC. The chain carries TRBV5-1 and TRBJ2-1; D is ambiguous. V lost 4 bases to trimming and J lost 5 bases, with 4 bases between them. Looked up from germline, CDR1 is SGHRS and CDR2 is YFSETQ. This CDR3 has 11 amino acids.

This clone was seen just once. The chain links TRBV7-7 to TRBJ2-2; a weak D match, TRBD2 (6 bases). Looked up from germline, CDR1 is SSHAT and CDR2 is FNYEAQ (reference sequence). Trimming removed 5 bases from V and 0 bases from J, with 10 bases in between. The CDR3 length is 15 residues. In nucleotides, the CDR3 is TGTGCCAGCAGCCGGGGGAACCCGAACACCGGGGAGCTGTTTTTT. This translates into CASSRGNPNTGELFF.

This chain uses TRBV3-1 (or the pseudogene TRBV3-2) with TRBJ2-1; 7 bases line up with TRBD2. The germline V gene encodes CDR1 LGHDT and CDR2 YNNKEL (reference sequence). The CDR3 length is 16 residues. V shed 4 bases, J shed 0 bases, and the junction held 6 bases outside the gene matches. The CDR3 nucleotides are TGTGCCAGCAGCCCTCTAGGACTAGGCTCCTACAATGAGCAGTTCTTC. This codes for CASSPLGLGSYNEQFF.

The V gene is TRBV25-1, the J gene TRBJ1-4, with D tentatively TRBD1 (6 bases). In germline, CDR1 is MGHDK, CDR2 SYGVNS. V lost 8 bases to trimming and J lost 8 bases, with 18 bases between them. This CDR3 contains 14 residues. The CDR3 DNA reads TGTGCCAGCCGGGGGCAGAGGGGGATCGAAAAACTGTTTTTT. As protein: CASRGQRGIEKLFF.

The table lists this clone with a count of one. The V and J genes are TRBV7-2 and TRBJ2-7; D is unresolved. This CDR3 spans 13 amino acids. CDR1 is SGHTA and CDR2 is FQGNSA in the germline V gene. Trimming took off 1 base at V and 6 bases at J, with 10 bases between the two ends. CDR3 loop: CASSLVVPVEQYF. CDR3 nucleotides: TGTGCCAGCAGCTTAGTCGTCCCGGTCGAGCAGTACTTC.

The V call is TRBV5-1, the J call TRBJ2-5; D may be TRBD2 (6 bases). The CDR3 is 14 amino acids. Germline V CDR1 and CDR2: SGHRS, YFSETQ. V lost 0 bases and J lost 4, with 10 bases in between. The CDR3 DNA reads TGCGCCAGCAGCTTGGAGGGGAGGAGAGAGACCCAGTACTTC. Translated: CASSLEGRRETQYF.

The V call is TRBV5-1, the J call TRBJ2-1; TRBD1 agrees at 7 bases. The CDR3 is 15 amino acids. V lost 5 bases to trimming and J lost 0 bases; unmatched junction nucleotides: 5. CDR1 SGHRS and CDR2 YFSETQ come from the germline V gene. The chain's CDR3 is CASRGDSYSYNEQFF. As DNA, the CDR3 is TGCGCCAGCAGGGGGGACAGCTACTCCTACAATGAGCAGTTCTTC. Using reference TRBV5-1 and TRBJ2-1 for the parts outside the CDR3, the full variable domain is KAGVTQTPRYLIKTRGQQVTLSCSPISGHRSVSWYQQTPGQGLQFLFEYFSETQRNKGNFPGRFSGRQFSNSRSEMNVSTLELGDSALYLCASRGDSYSYNEQFFGPGTRLTVL.

This clone was recorded once. Additional DNA sequences in this sample encode the identical CDR3. The chain has TRBV30 and TRBJ2-1; D tentatively fits TRBD1 or TRBD2 (5 bases each). CDR1 GTSNPN and CDR2 SVGIG come from the germline V gene (reference sequence). The V and J ends lost 5 bases and 0 bases respectively, with 11 bases between them. This CDR3 is built from 14 residues. The CDR3 reads CAWSGGSSYNEQFF. The CDR3 bases are TGTGCCTGGTCTGGGGGAAGCTCCTACAATGAGCAGTTCTTC.

The chain employs TRBV30 and TRBJ2-3, with D possibly matching TRBD2 (5 bases). This CDR3 region has 12 residues. From germline, CDR1 is GTSNPN and CDR2 SVGIG (reference sequence). V shed 5 bases and J shed 4 bases, with 10 bases lying between them. The DNA of the CDR3 is TGTGCCTGGGGTGGGAGTGCAGATACGCAGTATTTT. Translating gives CAWGGSADTQYF.

The gene calls are TRBV10-3 and TRBJ2-1, with a tentative D call TRBD2 (6 bases). The CDR3 spans 14 residues. Germline values: CDR1 ENHRY, CDR2 SYGVKD. V dropped 3 bases and J dropped 9 bases, with 15 bases sitting between them. In DNA form, the CDR3 reads TGTGCCATCAGTGACGACGGGAGTAGGGTTGAGCAGTTCTTC. Its translation: CAISDDGSRVEQFF.

The gene calls are TRBV2 and TRBJ1-2; 9 bases line up with TRBD1. CDR3 size: 13 residues. The junction had 1 base not matched to a gene; V was cut back by 6 bases and J by 2 bases. CDR1 and CDR2 (germline): SNHLY, FYNNEI. CDR3 amino acids: CASSGTGNYGYTF. The CDR3 nucleotides read TGTGCCAGCAGCGGGACAGGGAACTATGGCTACACCTTC.

The genes are TRBV11-2 and TRBJ2-7, with D perhaps TRBD2 (6 bases). The CDR3 loop spans 15 amino acids. The V gene's germline CDR1 is SGHAT and CDR2 FQNNGV. Trimming took off 1 base at V and 0 bases at J, with 10 bases between the two ends. In nucleotides, the CDR3 is TGTGCCAGCAGCTTAGGCCGCGGGGTCTCCTACGAGCAGTACTTC. Residues: CASSLGRGVSYEQYF.

The chain couples TRBV2 to TRBJ2-5; D not certain. Germline V gene sequence: CDR1 SNHLY, CDR2 FYNNEI. V lost 7 bases and J 5 bases, leaving 14 bases between the germline ends. CDR3 size: 13 residues. The DNA of the CDR3 is TGTGCCAGCACCCCTGGGCTAGTCGAGACCCAGTACTTC. The encoded protein is CASTPGLVETQYF.